This TCR beta chain was obtained from a study of blood T cell repertoires in COVID-19. This clone was picked up a small number of times. Assay: immunoSEQ multiplex PCR; the TCRdb copy retains only in-frame clones and omits some. The data show about 200,000 clones, with about four fifths seen just once and 2% to 3% held by the top ten. From germline, CDR1 is SGHTA and CDR2 FQGNSA. This CDR3 has 12 amino acids. V lost 6 bases, J lost 5 bases, and 10 bases lay in between. The sample comprised peripheral blood. The clonotype originates from a woman between 40 and 55 years old with active or convalescent COVID-19. The chain combines TRBV7-2 with TRBJ1-1; TRBD1 is a possible D gene (5 bases). CDR3 loop: CASSWGSTEAFF. The DNA for the CDR3 is TGTGCCAGCAGTTGGGGCAGTACTGAAGCTTTCTTT.